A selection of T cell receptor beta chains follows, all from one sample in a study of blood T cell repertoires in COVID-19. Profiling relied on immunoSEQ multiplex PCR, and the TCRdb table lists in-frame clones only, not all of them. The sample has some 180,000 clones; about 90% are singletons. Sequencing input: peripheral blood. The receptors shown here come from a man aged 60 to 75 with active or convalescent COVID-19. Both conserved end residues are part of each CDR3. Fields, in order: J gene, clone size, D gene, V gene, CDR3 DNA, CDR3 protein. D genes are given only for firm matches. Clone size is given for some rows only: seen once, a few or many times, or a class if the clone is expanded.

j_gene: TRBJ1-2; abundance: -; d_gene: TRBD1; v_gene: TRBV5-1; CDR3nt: TGCGCCAGCAGCTCATGGGGACAGGGTGCTGGCTACACCTTC; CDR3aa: CASSSWGQGAGYTF
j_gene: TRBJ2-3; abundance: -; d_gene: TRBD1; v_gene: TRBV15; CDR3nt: TGTGCCACCAGCAGAGATGGGACAGGGGGTGATACGCAGTATTTT; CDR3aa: CATSRDGTGGDTQYF
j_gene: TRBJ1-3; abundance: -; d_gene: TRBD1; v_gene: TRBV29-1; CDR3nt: TGCAGCGCACAGGGGGACCAGGACACCATATATTTT; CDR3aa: CSAQGDQDTIYF
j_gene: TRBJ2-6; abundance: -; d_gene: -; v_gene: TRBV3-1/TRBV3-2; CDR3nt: TGTGCCAGCAGCCAGCGCTTGTCGTTGGCCAACGTCCTGACTTTC; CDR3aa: CASSQRLSLANVLTF
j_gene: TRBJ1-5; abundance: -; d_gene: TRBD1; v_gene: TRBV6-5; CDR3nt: TGTGCCAGCAGGGGACAGGGGCGTCAGCCCCAGCATTTT; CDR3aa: CASRGQGRQPQHF
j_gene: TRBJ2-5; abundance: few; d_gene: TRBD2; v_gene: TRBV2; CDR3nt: TGTGCCACCACTCTAGCGGGGGGCCCTCAAGAGACCCAGTACTTC; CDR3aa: CATTLAGGPQETQYF
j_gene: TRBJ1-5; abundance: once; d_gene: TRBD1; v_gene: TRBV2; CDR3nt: TGTGCCAGCACCTCGGGGACAGGGAATACCGGAACTCAGCCCCAGCATTTT; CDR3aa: CASTSGTGNTGTQPQHF
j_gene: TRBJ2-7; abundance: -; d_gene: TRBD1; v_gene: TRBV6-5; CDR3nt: TGTGCCAGCAGGGGGGACAGCCCTACGAAGCAGTACTTC; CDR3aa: CASRGDSPTKQYF
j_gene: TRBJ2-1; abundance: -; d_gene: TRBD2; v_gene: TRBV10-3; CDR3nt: TGTGCCATTTCGGGGACTAGCGGGAACAATGAGCAGTTCTTC; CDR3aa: CAISGTSGNNEQFF
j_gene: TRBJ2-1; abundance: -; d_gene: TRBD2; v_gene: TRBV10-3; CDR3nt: TGTGCCATCAGGGAGTCTAGCGGGGGCCGAAATGAGCAGTTCTTC; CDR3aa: CAIRESSGGRNEQFF
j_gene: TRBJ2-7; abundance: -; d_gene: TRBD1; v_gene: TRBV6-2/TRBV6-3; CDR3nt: TGTGCCAGCAGTTTCCCGGGACAGTCACCCGAGCAGTACTTC; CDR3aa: CASSFPGQSPEQYF
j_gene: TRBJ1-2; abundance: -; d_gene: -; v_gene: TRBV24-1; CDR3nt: TGTGCCACCAGTGATTTGGGACATGACTATGGCTACACCTTC; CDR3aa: CATSDLGHDYGYTF
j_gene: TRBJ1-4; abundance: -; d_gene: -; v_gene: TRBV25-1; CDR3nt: TGTGCCAGCAGCCCATCCAGGGCAACTAATGAAAAACTGTTTTTT; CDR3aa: CASSPSRATNEKLFF
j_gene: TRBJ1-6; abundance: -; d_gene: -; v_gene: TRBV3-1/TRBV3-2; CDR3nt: TGTGCCAGCAGCCAAGAGGCAGGGAATAATTCACCCCTCCACTTT; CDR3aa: CASSQEAGNNSPLHF
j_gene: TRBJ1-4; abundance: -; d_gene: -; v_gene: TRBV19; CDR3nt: TGTGCCAGTAGTGAGGACAGTTTTGATGAAAAACTGTTTTTT; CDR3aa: CASSEDSFDEKLFF
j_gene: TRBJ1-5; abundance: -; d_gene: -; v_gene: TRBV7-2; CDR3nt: TGTGCCAGCAGCCTACAGAGTCTCAATCAGCCCCAGCATTTT; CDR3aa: CASSLQSLNQPQHF
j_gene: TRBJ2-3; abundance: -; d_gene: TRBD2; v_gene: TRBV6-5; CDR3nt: TGTGCCAGCAGGGCGGGGGGGCCACCAGATACGCAGTATTTT; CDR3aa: CASRAGGPPDTQYF
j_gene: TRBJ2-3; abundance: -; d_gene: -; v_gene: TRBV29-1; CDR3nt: TGCAGCGTTGATGCGGGATCAGATACGCAGTATTTT; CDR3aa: CSVDAGSDTQYF
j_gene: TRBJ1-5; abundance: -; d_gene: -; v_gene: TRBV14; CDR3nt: TGTGCCAGCAGCGAGGTTGGTCAGCCCCAGCATTTT; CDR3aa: CASSEVGQPQHF
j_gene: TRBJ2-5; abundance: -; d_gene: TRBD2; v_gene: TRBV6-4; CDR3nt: TGTGCCAGCAGTGTCCGCCGACTAGCGGGGCGGAAAGGCCGAGAGACCCAGTACTTC; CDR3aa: CASSVRRLAGRKGRETQYF
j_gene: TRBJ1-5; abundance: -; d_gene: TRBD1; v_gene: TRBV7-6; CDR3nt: TGTGCCAGCAGCTTAGGACCCGGACAGGGCCCTCAGCCCCAGCATTTT; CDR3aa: CASSLGPGQGPQPQHF
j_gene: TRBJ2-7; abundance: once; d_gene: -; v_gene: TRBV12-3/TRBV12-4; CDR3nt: TGTGCCAGCAGTTTAGTTACCTACGAGCAGTACTTC; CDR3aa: CASSLVTYEQYF
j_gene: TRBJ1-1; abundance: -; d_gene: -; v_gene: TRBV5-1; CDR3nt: TGCGCCAGCAGCGTGGGACAAAACACTGAAGCTTTCTTT; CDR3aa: CASSVGQNTEAFF
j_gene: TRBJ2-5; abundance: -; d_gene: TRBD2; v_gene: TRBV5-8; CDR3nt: TGTGCCAGCAGCCTGGGACTAGCGGGGCTGGAGACCCAGTACTTC; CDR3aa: CASSLGLAGLETQYF
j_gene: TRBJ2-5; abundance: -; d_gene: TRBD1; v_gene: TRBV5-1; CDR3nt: TGCGCCAGCAGCCATTGGGACAGGGGGTCTAAAGAGACCCAGTACTTC; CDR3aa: CASSHWDRGSKETQYF
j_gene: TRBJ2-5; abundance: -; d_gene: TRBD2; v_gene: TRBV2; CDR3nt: TGTGCCAGCAGCGACCGGCGACTAGCGGAAGAGACCCAGTACTTC; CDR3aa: CASSDRRLAEETQYF
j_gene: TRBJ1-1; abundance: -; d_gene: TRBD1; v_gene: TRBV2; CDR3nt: TGTGCCAGCACCAGACAGGGGGACACTGAAGCTTTCTTT; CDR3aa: CASTRQGDTEAFF